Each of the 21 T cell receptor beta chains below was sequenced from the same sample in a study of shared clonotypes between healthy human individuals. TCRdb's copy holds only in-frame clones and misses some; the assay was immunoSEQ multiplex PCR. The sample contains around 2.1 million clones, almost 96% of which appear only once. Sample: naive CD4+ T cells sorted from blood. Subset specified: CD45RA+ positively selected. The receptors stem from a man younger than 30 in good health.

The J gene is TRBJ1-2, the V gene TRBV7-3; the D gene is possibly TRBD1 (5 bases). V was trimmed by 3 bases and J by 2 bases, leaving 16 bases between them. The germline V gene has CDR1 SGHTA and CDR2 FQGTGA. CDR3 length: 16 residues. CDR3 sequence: CASSLGQGRENYGYTF. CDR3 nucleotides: TGTGCCAGCAGCTTGGGCCAGGGACGGGAGAACTATGGCTACACCTTC.

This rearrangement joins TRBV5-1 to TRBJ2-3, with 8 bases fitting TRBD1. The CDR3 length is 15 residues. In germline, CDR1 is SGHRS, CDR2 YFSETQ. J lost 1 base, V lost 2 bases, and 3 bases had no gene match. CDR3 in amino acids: CASSFTTGGTDTQYF. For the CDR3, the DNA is TGCGCCAGCAGCTTTACGACAGGGGGCACAGATACGCAGTATTTT.

This chain's CDR3 is CASSPGHYYEQYF. The CDR3 DNA follows: TGCGCCAGCAGCCCAGGACATTACTACGAGCAGTACTTC. The V and J genes are TRBV5-1 and TRBJ2-7; D is perhaps TRBD1 (5 bases). This CDR3 spans 13 amino acids. The germline V and J ends were trimmed by 4 bases and 3 bases, with 11 bases remaining between them. Germline V gene lookup returns CDR1 SGHRS and CDR2 YFSETQ.

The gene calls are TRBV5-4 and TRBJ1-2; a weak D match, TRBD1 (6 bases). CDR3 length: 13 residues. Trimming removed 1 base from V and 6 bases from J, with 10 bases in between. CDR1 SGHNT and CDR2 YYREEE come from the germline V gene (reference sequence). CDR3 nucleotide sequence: TGTGCCAGCAGCTTGAGGGACAAGGATGGCTACACCTTC. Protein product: CASSLRDKDGYTF.

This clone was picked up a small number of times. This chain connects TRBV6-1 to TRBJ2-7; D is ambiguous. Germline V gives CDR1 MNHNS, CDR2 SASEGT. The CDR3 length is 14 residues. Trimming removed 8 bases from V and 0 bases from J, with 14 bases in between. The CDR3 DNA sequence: TGTGCCAGCGGAGCCAGCCTCAGCTCCTACGAGCAGTACTTC. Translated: CASGASLSSYEQYF.

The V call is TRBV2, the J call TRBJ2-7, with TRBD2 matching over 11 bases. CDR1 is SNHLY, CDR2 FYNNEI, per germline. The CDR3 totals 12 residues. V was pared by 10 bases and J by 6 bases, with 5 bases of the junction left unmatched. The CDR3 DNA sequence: TGTGCCACCAGGACTAGCGGGCGCGAGCAGTACTTC. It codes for CATRTSGREQYF.

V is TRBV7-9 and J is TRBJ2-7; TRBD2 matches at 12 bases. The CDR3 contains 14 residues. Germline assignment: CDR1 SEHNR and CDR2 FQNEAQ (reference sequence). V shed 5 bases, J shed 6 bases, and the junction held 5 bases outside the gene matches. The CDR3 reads CASSPKTSGSEQYF. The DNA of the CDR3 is TGTGCCAGCAGCCCGAAGACTAGCGGGAGCGAGCAGTACTTC.

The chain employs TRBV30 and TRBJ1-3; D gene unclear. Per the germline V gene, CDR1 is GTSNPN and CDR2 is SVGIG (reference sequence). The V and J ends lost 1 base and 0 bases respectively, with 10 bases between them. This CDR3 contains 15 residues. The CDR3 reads CAWSASISSGNTIYF. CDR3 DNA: TGTGCCTGGAGTGCAAGCATCAGCTCTGGAAACACCATATATTTT.

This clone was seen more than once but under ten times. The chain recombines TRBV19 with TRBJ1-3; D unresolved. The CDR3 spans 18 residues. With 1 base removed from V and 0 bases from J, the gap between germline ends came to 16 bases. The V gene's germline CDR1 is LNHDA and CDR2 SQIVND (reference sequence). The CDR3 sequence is CASSIGPSVAGSGNTIYF. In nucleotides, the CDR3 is TGTGCCAGTAGTATAGGACCGAGTGTGGCCGGCTCTGGAAACACCATATATTTT.

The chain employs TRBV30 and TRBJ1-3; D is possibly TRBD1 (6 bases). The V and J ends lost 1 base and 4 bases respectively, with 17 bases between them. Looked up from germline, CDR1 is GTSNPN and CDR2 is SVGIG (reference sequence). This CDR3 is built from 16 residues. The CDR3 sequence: CAWSDLDRRLGNTIYF. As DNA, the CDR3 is TGTGCCTGGAGTGACCTTGACAGGCGCCTGGGAAACACCATATATTTT.

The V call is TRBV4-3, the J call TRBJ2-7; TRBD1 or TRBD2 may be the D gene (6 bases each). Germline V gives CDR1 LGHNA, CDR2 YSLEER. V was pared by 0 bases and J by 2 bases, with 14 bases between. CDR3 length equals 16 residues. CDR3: CASSQDGGPTPYEQYF. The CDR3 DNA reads TGCGCCAGCAGCCAAGATGGGGGGCCAACCCCCTACGAGCAGTACTTC.

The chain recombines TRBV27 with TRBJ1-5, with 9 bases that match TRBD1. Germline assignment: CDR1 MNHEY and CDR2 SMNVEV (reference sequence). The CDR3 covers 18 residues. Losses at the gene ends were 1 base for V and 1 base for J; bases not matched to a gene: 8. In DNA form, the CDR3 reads TGTGCCAGCAGTTTATGGGCCAGACAGGGGGGAAGCAATCAGCCCCAGCATTTT. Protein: CASSLWARQGGSNQPQHF.

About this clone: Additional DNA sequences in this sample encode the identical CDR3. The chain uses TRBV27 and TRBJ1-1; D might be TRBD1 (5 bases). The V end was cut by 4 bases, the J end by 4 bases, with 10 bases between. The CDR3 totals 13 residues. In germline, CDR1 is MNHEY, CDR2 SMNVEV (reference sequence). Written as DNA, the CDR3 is TGTGCCAGCAGTTACCGTCAGGGCACTGAAGCTTTCTTT. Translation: CASSYRQGTEAFF.

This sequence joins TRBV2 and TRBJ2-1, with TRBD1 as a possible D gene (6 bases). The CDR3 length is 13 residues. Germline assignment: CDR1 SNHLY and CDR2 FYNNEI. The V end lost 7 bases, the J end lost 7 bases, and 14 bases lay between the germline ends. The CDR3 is CASTPWDKNEQFF. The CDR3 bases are TGTGCCAGCACCCCCTGGGACAAAAATGAGCAGTTCTTC.

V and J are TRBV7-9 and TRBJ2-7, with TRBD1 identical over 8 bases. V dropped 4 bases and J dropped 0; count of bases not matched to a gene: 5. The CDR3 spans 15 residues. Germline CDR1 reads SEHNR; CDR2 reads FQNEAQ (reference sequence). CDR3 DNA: TGTGCCAGCAGCTCTACAGGGGGTAGCTCCTACGAGCAGTACTTC. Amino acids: CASSSTGGSSYEQYF.

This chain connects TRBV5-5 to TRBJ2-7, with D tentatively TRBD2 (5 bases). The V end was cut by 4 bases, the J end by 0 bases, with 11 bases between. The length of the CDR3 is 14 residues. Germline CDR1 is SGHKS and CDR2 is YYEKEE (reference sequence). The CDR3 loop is CASSPLGSSYEQYF. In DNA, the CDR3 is TGTGCCAGCAGCCCTTTAGGGAGCTCCTACGAGCAGTACTTC. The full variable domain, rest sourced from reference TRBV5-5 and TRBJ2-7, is DAGVTQSPTHLIKTRGQQVTLRCSPISGHKSVSWYQQVLGQGPQFIFQYYEKEERGRGNFPDRFSARQFPNYSSELNVNALLLGDSALYLCASSPLGSSYEQYFGPGTRLTVT.

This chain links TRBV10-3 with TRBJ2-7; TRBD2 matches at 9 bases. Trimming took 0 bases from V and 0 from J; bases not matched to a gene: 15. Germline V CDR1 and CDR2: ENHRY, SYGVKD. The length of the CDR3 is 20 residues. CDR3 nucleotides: TGTGCCATCAGTGAGTCGATGTCTAGCGGGATAGGTAGGAGCTCCTACGAGCAGTACTTC. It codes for CAISESMSSGIGRSSYEQYF.

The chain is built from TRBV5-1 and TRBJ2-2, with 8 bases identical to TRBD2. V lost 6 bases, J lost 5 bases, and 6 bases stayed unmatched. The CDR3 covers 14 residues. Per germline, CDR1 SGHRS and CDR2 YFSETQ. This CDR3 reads CASMAGGRTGELFF. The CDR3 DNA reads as TGCGCCAGCATGGCGGGAGGAAGGACCGGGGAGCTGTTTTTT.

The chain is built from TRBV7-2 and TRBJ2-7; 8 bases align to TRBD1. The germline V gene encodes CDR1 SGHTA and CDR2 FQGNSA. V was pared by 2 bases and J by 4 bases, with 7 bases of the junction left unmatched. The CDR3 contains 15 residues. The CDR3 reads CASSLSQGTGYEQYF. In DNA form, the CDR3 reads TGTGCCAGCAGCTTATCACAGGGGACAGGTTACGAGCAGTACTTC.

The CDR3 loop reads CASSGQGTLNTEAFF. The CDR3, as DNA: TGTGCCAGCAGTGGACAGGGGACGCTAAACACTGAAGCTTTCTTT. J is TRBJ1-1 and V is TRBV2, with 8 bases matching TRBD1. Germline assignment: CDR1 SNHLY and CDR2 FYNNEI. Unmatched junction bases numbered 6, after V lost 4 bases and J lost 2 bases. The CDR3 has 15 residues.

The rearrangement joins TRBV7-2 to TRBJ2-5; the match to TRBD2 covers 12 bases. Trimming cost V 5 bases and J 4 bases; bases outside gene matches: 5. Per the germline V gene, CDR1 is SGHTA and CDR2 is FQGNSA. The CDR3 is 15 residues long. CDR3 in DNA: TGTGCCAGCAGCAGACGGACTAGCGGGGCAGAGACCCAGTACTTC. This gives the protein CASSRRTSGAETQYF.